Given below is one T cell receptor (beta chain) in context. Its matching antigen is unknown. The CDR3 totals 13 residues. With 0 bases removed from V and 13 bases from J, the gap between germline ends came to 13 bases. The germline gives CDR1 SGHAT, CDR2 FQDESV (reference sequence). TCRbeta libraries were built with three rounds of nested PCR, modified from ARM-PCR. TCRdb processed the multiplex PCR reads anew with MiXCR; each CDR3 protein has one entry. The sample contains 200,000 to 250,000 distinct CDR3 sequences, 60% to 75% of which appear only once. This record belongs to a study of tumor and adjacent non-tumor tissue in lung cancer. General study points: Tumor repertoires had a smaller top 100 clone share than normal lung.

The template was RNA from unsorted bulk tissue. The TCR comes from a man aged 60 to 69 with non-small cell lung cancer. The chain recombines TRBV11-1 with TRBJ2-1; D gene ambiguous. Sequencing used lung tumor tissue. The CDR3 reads CASSLAFLPDQFF. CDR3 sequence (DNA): TGTGCCAGCAGCTTAGCGTTCTTGCCAGACCAGTTCTTC. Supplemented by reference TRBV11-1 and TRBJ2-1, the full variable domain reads EAEVAQSPRYKITEKSQAVAFWCDPISGHATLYWYRQILGQGPELLVQFQDESVVDDSQLPKDRFSAERLKGVDSTLKIQPAELGDSAMYLCASSLAFLPDQFFGPGTRLTVL.